The T cell receptor beta chain described here comes from a study of blood T cell repertoires in COVID-19. The method was immunoSEQ multiplex PCR; TCRdb's version includes in-frame clones alone and lacks a portion of them. The data contain about 460,000 clones, less than 90% of them singletons. Trimming took off 5 bases at V and 6 bases at J, with 11 bases between the two ends. The CDR3 loop spans 13 amino acids. Germline CDR1 SGHNT, CDR2 YENEEA. The J gene is TRBJ2-1, the V gene TRBV11-3; maybe TRBD2 (5 bases). The source is a woman aged 60 to 75 who had recovered from COVID-19. The sequencing sample was made of PBMCs or T cells enriched from blood (not recorded which). CDR3 DNA sequence: TGTGCCAGCAGCCAACTAGGGCGCAATGAGCAGTTCTTC. Translated: CASSQLGRNEQFF. The complete variable domain, with remaining parts taken from reference TRBV11-3 and TRBJ2-1, reads EAGVVQSPRYKIIEKKQPVAFWCNPISGHNTLYWYLQNLGQGPELLIRYENEEAVDDSQLPKDRFSAERLKGVDSTLKIQPAELGDSAVYLCASSQLGRNEQFFGPGTRLTVL.